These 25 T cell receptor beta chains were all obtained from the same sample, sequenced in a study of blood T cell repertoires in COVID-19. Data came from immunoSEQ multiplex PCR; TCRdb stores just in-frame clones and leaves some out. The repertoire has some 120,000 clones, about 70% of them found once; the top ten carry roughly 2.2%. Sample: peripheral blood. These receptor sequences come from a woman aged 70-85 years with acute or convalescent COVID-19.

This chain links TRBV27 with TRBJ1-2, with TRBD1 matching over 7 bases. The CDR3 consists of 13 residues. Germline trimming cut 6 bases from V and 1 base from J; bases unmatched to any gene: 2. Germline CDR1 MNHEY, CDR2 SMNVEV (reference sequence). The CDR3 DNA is TGTGCCAGCAGGACAGGGAGTAACTATGGCTACACCTTC. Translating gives CASRTGSNYGYTF.

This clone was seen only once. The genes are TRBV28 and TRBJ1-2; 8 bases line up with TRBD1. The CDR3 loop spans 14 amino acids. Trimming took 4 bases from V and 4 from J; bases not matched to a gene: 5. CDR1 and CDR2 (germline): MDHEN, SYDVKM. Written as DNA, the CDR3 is TGTGCCAGCAGTTCCGGGACAGGTACCTATGGCTACACCTTC. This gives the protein CASSSGTGTYGYTF.

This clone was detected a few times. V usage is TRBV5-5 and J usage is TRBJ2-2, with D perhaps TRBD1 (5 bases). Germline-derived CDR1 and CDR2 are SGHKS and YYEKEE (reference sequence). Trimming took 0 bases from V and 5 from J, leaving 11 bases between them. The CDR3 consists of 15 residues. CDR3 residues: CASSLAGHGTGELFF. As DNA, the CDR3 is TGTGCCAGCAGCTTGGCCGGACACGGGACCGGGGAGCTGTTTTTT.

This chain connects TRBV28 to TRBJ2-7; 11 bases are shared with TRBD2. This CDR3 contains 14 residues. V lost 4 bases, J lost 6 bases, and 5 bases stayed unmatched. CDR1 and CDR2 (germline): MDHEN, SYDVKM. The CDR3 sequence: CASSSLAGGSEQYF. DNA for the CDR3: TGTGCCAGCAGTTCCCTAGCGGGAGGATCCGAGCAGTACTTC.

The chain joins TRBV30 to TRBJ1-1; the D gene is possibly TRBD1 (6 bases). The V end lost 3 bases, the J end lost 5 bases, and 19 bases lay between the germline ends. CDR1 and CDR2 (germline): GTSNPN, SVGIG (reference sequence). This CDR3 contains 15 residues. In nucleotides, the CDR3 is TGTGCCTGGAGATGGGCAGGGAGGGGGTTTACTGAAGCTTTCTTT. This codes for CAWRWAGRGFTEAFF. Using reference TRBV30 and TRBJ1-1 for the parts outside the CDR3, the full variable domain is SQTIHQWPATLVQPVGSPLSLECTVEGTSNPNLYWYRQAAGRGLQLLFYSVGIGQISSEVPQNLSASRPQDRQFILSSKKLLLSDSGFYLCAWRWAGRGFTEAFFGQGTRLTVV.

The CDR3 sequence is CASSLARYNSPLHF. DNA of the CDR3: TGCGCCAGCAGCTTGGCCCGGTATAATTCACCCCTCCACTTT. The V gene is TRBV5-1, the J gene TRBJ1-6; D unresolved. The germline gives CDR1 SGHRS, CDR2 YFSETQ. Between the trimmed V and J ends, which lost 0 bases and 4 bases, there was a span of 5 bases. This CDR3 is 14 amino acids long.

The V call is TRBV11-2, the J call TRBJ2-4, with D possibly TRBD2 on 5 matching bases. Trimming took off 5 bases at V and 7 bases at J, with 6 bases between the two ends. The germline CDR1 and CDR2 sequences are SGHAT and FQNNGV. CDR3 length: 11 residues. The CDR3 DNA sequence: TGTGCCAGCAGCCCGGGGAACATTCAGTACTTC. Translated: CASSPGNIQYF.

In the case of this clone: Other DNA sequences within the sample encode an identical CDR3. The chain's CDR3 is CASSLGLQDTQYF. CDR3 DNA: TGTGCCAGCAGCTTAGGACTTCAGGATACGCAGTATTTT. The chain employs TRBV11-2 and TRBJ2-3; the D is unclear. The CDR3 has 13 residues. Looked up from germline, CDR1 is SGHAT and CDR2 is FQNNGV. V was cut by 1 base and J by 6 bases, with 8 bases left in between.

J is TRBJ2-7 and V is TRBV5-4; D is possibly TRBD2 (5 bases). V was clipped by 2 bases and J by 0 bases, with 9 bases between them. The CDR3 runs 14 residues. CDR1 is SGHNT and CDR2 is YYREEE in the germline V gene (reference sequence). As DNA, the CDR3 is TGTGCCAGCAGCTTTCTGGGGAGCTCCTACGAGCAGTACTTC. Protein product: CASSFLGSSYEQYF.

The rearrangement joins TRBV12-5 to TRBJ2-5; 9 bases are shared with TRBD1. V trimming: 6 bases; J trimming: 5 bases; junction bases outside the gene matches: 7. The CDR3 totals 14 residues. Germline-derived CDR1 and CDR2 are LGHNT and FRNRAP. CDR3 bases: TGTGCTAGTGGCACCGGGACAGGGTTCGAGACCCAGTACTTC. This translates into CASGTGTGFETQYF.

The CDR3, as DNA: TGCGCCAGCAGTGACGGGAGGGGTTCAGATACGCAGTATTTT. Amino acid sequence: CASSDGRGSDTQYF. The chain is built from TRBV10-2 and TRBJ2-3; 8 positions agree with TRBD2. The junction had 3 bases not matched to a gene; V was cut back by 3 bases and J by 4 bases. There are 14 residues in the CDR3. CDR1 and CDR2 (germline): WSHSY, SAAADI.

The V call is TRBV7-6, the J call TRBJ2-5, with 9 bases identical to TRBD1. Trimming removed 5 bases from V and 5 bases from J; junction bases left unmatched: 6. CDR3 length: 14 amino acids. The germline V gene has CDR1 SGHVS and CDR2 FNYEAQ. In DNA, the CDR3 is TGTGCCAGCAGCCCTGGGACAGGGTTTGAGACCCAGTACTTC. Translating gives CASSPGTGFETQYF.

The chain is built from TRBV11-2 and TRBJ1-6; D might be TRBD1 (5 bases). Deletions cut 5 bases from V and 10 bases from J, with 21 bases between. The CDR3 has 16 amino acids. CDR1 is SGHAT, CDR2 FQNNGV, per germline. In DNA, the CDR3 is TGTGCCAGCAGCCCCCTAAAAAGGGCGCAGGGATCACCCCTCCACTTT. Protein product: CASSPLKRAQGSPLHF. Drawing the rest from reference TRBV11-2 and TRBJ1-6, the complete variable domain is EAGVAQSPRYKIIEKRQSVAFWCNPISGHATLYWYQQILGQGPKLLIQFQNNGVVDDSQLPKDRFSAERLKGVDSTLKIQPAKLEDSAVYLCASSPLKRAQGSPLHFGNGTRLTVT.

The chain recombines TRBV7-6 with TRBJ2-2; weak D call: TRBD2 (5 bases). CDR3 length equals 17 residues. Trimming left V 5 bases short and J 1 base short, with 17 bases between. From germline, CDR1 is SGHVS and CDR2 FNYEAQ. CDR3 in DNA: TGTGCCAGCAGCGTTACCGGGAAGGCGGTGAACACCGGGGAGCTGTTTTTT. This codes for CASSVTGKAVNTGELFF.

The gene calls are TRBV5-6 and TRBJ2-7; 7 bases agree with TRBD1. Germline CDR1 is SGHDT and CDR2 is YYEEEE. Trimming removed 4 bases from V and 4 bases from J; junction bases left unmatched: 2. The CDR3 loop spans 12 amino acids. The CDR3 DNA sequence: TGTGCCAGCAGCCAACAGGGGTACGAGCAGTACTTC. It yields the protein CASSQQGYEQYF. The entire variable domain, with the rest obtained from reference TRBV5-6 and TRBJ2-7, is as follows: DAGVTQSPTHLIKTRGQQVTLRCSPKSGHDTVSWYQQALGQGPQFIFQYYEEEERQRGNFPDRFSGHQFPNYSSELNVNALLLGDSALYLCASSQQGYEQYFGPGTRLTVT.

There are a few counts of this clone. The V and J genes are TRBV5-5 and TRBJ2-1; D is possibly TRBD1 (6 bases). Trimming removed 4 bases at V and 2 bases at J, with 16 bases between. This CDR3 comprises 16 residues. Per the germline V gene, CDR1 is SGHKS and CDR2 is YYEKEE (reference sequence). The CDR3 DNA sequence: TGTGCCAGCAGCGATAACAGGGTTGGCCCCTACAATGAGCAGTTCTTC. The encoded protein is CASSDNRVGPYNEQFF. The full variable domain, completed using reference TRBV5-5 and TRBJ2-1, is DAGVTQSPTHLIKTRGQQVTLRCSPISGHKSVSWYQQVLGQGPQFIFQYYEKEERGRGNFPDRFSARQFPNYSSELNVNALLLGDSALYLCASSDNRVGPYNEQFFGPGTRLTVL.

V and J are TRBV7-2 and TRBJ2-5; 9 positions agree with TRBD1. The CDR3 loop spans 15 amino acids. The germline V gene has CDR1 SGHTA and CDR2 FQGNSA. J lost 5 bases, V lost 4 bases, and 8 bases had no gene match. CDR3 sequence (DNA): TGTGCCAGCAGCTCCCTACAGGGGGCATGGGAGACCCAGTACTTC. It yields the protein CASSSLQGAWETQYF.

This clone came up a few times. The chain's CDR3 is CASRSGANVLTF. The CDR3 bases are TGTGCCAGTAGATCAGGGGCCAACGTCCTGACTTTC. V gene TRBV19 combines with J gene TRBJ2-6, with no clear D. Germline CDR1 and CDR2: LNHDA and SQIVND (reference sequence). The CDR3 runs to 12 residues. Trimming shortened V by 6 bases and J by 4 bases, and 4 bases separated the two germline ends.

The CDR3 DNA reads TGTGCCACCAGCGGGACAGTTTCTGGAAACACCATATATTTT. Translating it yields CATSGTVSGNTIYF. The chain combines TRBV15 with TRBJ1-3, with 7 nucleotides matching TRBD1. Looked up from germline, CDR1 is LNHNV and CDR2 is YYDKDF (reference sequence). The ends lost 5 bases at V and 1 base at J; junction bases unmatched: 2. The CDR3 length is 14 residues.

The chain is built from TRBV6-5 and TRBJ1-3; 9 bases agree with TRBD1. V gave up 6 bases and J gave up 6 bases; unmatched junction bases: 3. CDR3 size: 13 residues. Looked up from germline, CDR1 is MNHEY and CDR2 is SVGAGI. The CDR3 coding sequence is TGTGCCAGCAGGGGACAGGGTGCAAACACCATATATTTT. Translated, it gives CASRGQGANTIYF.

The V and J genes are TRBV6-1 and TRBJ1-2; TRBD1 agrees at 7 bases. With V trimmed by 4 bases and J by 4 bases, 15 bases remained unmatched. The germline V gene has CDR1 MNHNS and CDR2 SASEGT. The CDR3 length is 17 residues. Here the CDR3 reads CASSGRATGAASYGYTF. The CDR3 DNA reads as TGTGCCAGCAGTGGAAGGGCCACAGGGGCCGCCTCCTATGGCTACACCTTC.

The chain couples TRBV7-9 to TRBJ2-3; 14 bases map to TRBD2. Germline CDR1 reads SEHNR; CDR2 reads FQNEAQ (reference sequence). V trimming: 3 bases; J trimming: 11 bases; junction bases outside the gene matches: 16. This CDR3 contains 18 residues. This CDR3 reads CASSLGGLAGARRSMQYF. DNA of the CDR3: TGTGCCAGCAGCTTGGGGGGACTAGCGGGAGCCCGTCGAAGTATGCAGTATTTT.

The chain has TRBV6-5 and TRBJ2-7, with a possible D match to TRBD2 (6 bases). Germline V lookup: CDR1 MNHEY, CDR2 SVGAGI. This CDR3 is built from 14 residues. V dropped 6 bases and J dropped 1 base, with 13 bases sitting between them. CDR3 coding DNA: TGTGCCAGCAGCTTACGACTAGATTCCTACGAGCAGTACTTC. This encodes CASSLRLDSYEQYF.

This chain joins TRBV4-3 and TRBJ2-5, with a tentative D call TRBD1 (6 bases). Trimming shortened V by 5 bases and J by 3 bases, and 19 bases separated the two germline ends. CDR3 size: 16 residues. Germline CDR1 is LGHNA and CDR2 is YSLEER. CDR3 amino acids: CASSANQIGQKETQYF. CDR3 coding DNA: TGCGCCAGCAGCGCCAATCAAATCGGACAGAAAGAGACCCAGTACTTC.

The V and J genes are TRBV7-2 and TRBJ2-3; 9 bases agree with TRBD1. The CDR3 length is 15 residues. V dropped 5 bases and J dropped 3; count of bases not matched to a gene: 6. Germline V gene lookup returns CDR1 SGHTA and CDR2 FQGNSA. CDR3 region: CASSDRGAGTDTQYF. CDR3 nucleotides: TGTGCCAGCAGCGACAGGGGGGCGGGGACAGATACGCAGTATTTT.